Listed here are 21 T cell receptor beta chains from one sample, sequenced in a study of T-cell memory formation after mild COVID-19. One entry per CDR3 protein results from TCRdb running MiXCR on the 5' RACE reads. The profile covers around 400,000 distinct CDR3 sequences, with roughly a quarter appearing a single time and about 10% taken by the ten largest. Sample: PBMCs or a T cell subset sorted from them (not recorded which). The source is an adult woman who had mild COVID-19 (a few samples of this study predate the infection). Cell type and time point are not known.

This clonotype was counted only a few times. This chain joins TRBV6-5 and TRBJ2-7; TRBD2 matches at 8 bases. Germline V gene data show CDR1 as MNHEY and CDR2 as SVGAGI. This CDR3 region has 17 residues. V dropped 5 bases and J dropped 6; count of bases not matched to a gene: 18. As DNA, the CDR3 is TGTGCCAGCAGTCTCGCCGCGGGCCATAGCGGGAAGGCCGAGCAGTACTTC. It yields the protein CASSLAAGHSGKAEQYF.

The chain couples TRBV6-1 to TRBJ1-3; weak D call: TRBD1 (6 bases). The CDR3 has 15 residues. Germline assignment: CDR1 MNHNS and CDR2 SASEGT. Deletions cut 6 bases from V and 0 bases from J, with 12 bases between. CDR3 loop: CASRPGQVSGNTIYF. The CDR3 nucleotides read TGTGCCAGCAGACCGGGACAAGTCTCTGGAAACACCATATATTTT.

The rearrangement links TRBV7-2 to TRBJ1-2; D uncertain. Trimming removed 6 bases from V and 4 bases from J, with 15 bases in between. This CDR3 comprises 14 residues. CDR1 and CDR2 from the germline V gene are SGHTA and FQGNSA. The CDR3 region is CASSKRESSYGYTF. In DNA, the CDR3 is TGTGCCAGCAGTAAGAGGGAGTCTTCCTATGGCTACACCTTC.

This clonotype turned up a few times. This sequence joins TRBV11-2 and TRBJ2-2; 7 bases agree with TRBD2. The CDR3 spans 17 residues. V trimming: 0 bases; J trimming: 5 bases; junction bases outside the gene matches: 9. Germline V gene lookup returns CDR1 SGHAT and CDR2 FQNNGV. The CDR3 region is CASSLDGWGGKTGELFF. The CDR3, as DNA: TGTGCCAGCAGCTTAGATGGGTGGGGAGGGAAAACCGGGGAGCTGTTTTTT.

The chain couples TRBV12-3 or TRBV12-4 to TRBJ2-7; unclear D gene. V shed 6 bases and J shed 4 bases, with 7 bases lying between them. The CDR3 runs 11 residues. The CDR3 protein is CASRQTYEQYF. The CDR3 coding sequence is TGTGCCAGCAGACAGACATACGAGCAGTACTTC.

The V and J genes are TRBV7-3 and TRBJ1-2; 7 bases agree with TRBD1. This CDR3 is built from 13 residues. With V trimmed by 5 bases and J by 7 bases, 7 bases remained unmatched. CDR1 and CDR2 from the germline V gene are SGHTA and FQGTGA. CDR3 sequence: CASSRAGGSGYTF. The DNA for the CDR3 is TGTGCCAGCAGCCGTGCAGGGGGATCTGGCTACACCTTC. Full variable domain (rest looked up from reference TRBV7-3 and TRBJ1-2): GAGVSQTPSNKVTEKGKYVELRCDPISGHTALYWYRQSLGQGPEFLIYFQGTGAADDSGLPNDRFFAVRPEGSVSTLKIQRTERGDSAVYLCASSRAGGSGYTFGSGTRLTVV.

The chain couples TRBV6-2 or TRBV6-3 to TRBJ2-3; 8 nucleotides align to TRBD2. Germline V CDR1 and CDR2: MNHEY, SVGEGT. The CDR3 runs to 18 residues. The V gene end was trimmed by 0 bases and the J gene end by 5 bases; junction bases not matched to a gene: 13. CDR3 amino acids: CASSYSPPAGVGVDTQYF. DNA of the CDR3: TGTGCCAGCAGTTACTCGCCCCCAGCGGGAGTGGGCGTAGATACGCAGTATTTT.

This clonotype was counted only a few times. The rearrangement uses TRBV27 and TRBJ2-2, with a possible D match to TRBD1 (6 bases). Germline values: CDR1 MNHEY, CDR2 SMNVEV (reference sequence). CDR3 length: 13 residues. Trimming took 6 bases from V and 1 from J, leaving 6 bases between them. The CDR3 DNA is TGTGCCAGCAGACAGGGGAACACCGGGGAGCTGTTTTTT. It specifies CASRQGNTGELFF.

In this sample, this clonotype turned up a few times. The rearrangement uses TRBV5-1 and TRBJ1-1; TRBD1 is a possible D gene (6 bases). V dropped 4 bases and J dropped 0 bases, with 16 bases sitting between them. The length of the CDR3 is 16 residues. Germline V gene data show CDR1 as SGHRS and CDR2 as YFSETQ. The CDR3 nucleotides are TGCGCCAGCAGCAGAAACAGGGACGAAATGAACACTGAAGCTTTCTTT. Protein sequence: CASSRNRDEMNTEAFF. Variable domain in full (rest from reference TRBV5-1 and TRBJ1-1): KAGVTQTPRYLIKTRGQQVTLSCSPISGHRSVSWYQQTPGQGLQFLFEYFSETQRNKGNFPGRFSGRQFSNSRSEMNVSTLELGDSALYLCASSRNRDEMNTEAFFGQGTRLTVV.

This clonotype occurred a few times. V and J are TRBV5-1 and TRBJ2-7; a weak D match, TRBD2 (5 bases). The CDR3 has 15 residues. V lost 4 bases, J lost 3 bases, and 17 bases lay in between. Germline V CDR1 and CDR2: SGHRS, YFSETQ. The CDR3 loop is CASSRGDGDRYEQYF. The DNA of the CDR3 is TGCGCCAGCAGCCGAGGCGACGGGGATCGCTACGAGCAGTACTTC. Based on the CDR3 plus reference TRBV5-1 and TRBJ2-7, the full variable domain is KAGVTQTPRYLIKTRGQQVTLSCSPISGHRSVSWYQQTPGQGLQFLFEYFSETQRNKGNFPGRFSGRQFSNSRSEMNVSTLELGDSALYLCASSRGDGDRYEQYFGPGTRLTVT.

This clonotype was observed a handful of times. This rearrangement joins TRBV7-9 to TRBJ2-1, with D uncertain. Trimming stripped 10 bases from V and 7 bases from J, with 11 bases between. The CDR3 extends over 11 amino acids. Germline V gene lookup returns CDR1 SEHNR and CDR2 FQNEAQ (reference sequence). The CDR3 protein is CATTPVNEQFF. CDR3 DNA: TGTGCCACCACGCCAGTAAATGAGCAGTTCTTC.

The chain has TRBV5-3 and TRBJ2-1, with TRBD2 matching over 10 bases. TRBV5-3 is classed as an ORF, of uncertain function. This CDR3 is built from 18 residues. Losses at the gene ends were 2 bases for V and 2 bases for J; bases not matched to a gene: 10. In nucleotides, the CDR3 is TGTGCCAGAAGCTTAGCCCGGCTAGCGGGAGTTACCTACAATGAGCAGTTCTTC. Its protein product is CARSLARLAGVTYNEQFF.

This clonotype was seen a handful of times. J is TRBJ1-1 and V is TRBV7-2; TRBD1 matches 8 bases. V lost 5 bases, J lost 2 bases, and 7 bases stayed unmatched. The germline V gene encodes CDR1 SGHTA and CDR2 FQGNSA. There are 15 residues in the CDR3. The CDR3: CASSRRGQANTEAFF. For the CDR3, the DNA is TGTGCCAGCAGCCGACGGGGACAGGCCAACACTGAAGCTTTCTTT.

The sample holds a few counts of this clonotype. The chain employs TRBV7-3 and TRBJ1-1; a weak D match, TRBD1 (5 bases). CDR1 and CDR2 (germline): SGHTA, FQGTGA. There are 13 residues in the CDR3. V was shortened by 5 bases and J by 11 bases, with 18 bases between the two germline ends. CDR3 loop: CASSLGTAEGAFF. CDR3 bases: TGTGCCAGCAGCCTCGGGACCGCCGAGGGGGCTTTCTTT.

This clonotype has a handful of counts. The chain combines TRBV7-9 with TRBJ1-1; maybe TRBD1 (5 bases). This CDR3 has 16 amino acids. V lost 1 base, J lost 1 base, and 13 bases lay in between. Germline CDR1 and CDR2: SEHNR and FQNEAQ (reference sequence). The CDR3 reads CASSLVLGRENTEAFF. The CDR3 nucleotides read TGTGCCAGCAGCTTAGTACTAGGCAGGGAGAACACTGAAGCTTTCTTT.

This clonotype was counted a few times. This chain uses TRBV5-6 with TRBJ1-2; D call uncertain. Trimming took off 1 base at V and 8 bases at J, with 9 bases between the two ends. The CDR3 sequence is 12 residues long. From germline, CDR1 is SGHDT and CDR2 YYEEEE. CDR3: CASSLSGPGYTF. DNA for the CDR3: TGTGCCAGCAGCTTGTCAGGACCCGGCTACACCTTC.

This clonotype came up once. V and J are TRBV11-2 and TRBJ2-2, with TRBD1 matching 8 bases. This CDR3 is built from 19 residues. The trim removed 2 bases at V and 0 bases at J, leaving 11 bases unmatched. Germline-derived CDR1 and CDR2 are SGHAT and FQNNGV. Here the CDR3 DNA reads TGTGCCAGCAGCTTACCCCGACAGGGGAGGCGATCGAACACCGGGGAGCTGTTTTTT. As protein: CASSLPRQGRRSNTGELFF.

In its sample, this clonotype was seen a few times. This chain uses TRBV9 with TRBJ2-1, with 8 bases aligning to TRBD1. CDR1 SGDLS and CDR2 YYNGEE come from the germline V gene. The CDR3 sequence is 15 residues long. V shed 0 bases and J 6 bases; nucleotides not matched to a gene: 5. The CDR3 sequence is CASSVADRVGNEQFF. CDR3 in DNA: TGTGCCAGCAGCGTAGCGGACAGGGTGGGCAATGAGCAGTTCTTC.

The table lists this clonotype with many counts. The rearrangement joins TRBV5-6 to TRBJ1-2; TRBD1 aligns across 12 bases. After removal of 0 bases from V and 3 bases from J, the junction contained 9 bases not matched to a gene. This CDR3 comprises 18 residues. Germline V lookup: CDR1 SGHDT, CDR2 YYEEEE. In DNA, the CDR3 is TGTGCCAGCAGCTTGGCCCGGGACAGGGGGCGCCTAGACTATGGCTACACCTTC. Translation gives CASSLARDRGRLDYGYTF. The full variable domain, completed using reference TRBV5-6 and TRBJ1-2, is DAGVTQSPTHLIKTRGQQVTLRCSPKSGHDTVSWYQQALGQGPQFIFQYYEEEERQRGNFPDRFSGHQFPNYSSELNVNALLLGDSALYLCASSLARDRGRLDYGYTFGSGTRLTVV.

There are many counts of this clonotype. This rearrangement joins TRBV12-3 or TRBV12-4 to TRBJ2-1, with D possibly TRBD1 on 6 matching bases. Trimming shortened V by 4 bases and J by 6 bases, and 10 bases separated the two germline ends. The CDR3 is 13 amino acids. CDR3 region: CASSSQGGNEQFF. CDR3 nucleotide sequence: TGTGCCAGCAGTTCCCAAGGGGGCAATGAGCAGTTCTTC.

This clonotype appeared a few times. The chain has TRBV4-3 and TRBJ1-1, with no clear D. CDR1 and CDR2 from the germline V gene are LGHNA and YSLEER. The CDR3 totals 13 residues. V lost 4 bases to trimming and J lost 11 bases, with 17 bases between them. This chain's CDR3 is CASSPRVLGPAFF. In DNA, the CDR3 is TGCGCCAGCAGCCCAAGGGTTCTCGGACCGGCTTTCTTT.